These T cell receptor beta chains were read from a single sample in a study of cytomegalovirus exposure and HLA in healthy donors. Sequencing used immunoSEQ multiplex PCR; TCRdb keeps in-frame clones, though not all of them. Of about 230,000 clones listed, around 80% are singletons. Sequences were obtained from PBMCs. The receptors stem from a boy aged 10-17 years in good health and CMV-seronegative. The CDR3 runs from the conserved cysteine through the conserved F or W. Size values are once, few and many counts, or a class for expanded clones, and some rows have none.

V gene	J gene	clone size	CDR3 protein
TRBV7-8	TRBJ2-7	few	CASSLGQGRREQYF
TRBV4-1	TRBJ2-7	.	CASSLTSGTYEQYF
TRBV11-2	TRBJ2-3	.	CASSHSIRRRGSTDTQYF
TRBV9	TRBJ2-3	.	CASSVVGQGLDTQYF
TRBV30	TRBJ2-7	once	CAWIEYSSYEQYF
TRBV4-2	TRBJ2-7	.	CASSQVGGTGAIPYEQYF
TRBV25-1	TRBJ2-1	.	CASSEMTSGNNEQFF
TRBV25-1	TRBJ2-1	.	CASRKSSGRYDEQFF
TRBV7-6	TRBJ1-4	.	CASSLGGGRINEKLFF
TRBV29-1	TRBJ2-7	.	CSARDSRSYEQYF
TRBV5-1	TRBJ2-7	.	CASSQGSRTSGPYEQYF
TRBV27	TRBJ2-5	.	CASSFKRDGLAGGETQYF
TRBV30	TRBJ1-5	.	CAWSYRGLVSNQPQHF
TRBV7-9	TRBJ2-2	.	CASSASGTLSTGELFF
TRBV2	TRBJ2-7	few	CASREREGRDYEQYF
TRBV7-8	TRBJ2-1	.	CASSSPSGGGAYNEQFF
TRBV6-4	TRBJ1-2	few	CASRPGQASGYTF
TRBV6-5	TRBJ1-1	.	CASSYSGQGAEAFF
TRBV9	TRBJ1-1	.	CASSVGGDEAFF
TRBV6-5	TRBJ1-1	few	CASGRGSSMFTEAFF
TRBV5-1	TRBJ1-5	.	CASSLVPGVKQPQHF
TRBV30	TRBJ1-2	.	CAWSVRANYGYTF
TRBV9	TRBJ2-5	.	CASSVASGQYQETQYF
TRBV10-2	TRBJ2-3	.	CASMYDGKEEDTQYF
TRBV2	TRBJ2-5	once	CASSPTSTQGAQYF
TRBV5-6	TRBJ2-4	.	CASSLASLKNIQYF
TRBV11-3	TRBJ2-7	.	CASSPRLAGGADEQYF
TRBV27	TRBJ2-1	.	CASSLPASGSLSVDEQFF
TRBV6-1	TRBJ1-2	once	CASSEAGTGYEYGYTF